This T cell receptor beta chain was retrieved from a study of T cells in Graves' hyperthyroidism and ophthalmopathy. Study conclusions and caveats: Most thyroid clonotypes expanded above 0.001 appeared in blood too.

Germline lookup yields CDR1 MDHEN and CDR2 SYDVKM. Trimming took 6 bases from V and 0 from J; bases not matched to a gene: 6. The CDR3 runs 16 residues. Template material for amplifying TCR beta CDR3 regions consisted of RNA transcripts. HTBI primers were employed in a first-round RT-PCR of the TCR CDR3. In TCRdb, the multiplex PCR reads were re-called with MiXCR into one record per CDR3 protein. Of about 510,000 distinct CDR3 sequences in the sample, roughly 15% were seen once. This clonotype was found many times. The antigen remains unidentified. A read error is possible here, since a much larger clone lies one base away.

This receptor was identified in a woman between 35 and 50 years old with Graves' hyperthyroidism. The rearrangement links TRBV28 to TRBJ2-7; TRBD2 matches 12 bases. Sequencing used blood. The CDR3 DNA sequence: TGTGCCAGCAGGACTAGCGGGGGCGTCAGCTCCTACGAGCAGTACTTC. The encoded protein is CASRTSGGVSSYEQYF.